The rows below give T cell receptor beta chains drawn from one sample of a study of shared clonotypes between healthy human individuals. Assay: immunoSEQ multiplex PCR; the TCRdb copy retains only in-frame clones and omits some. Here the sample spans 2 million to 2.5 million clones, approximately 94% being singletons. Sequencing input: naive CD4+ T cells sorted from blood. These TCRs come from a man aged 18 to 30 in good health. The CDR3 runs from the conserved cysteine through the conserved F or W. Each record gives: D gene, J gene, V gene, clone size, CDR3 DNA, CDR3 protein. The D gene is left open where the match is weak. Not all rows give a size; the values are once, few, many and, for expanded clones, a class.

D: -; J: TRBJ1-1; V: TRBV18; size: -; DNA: TGTGCCAGCTCACCACCGGGGGGCGAAGCTTTCTTT; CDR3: CASSPPGGEAFF
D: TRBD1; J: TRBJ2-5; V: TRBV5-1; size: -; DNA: TGCGCCAGCAGCTTGGCCGGGACAGTGCAAGAGACCCAGTACTTC; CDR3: CASSLAGTVQETQYF
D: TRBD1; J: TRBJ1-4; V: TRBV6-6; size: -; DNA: TGTGCCAGCAGTTTGGGACAGGGGAGCGAAAAACTGTTTTTT; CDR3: CASSLGQGSEKLFF
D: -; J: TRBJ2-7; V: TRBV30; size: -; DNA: TGTGCCTGGAATCGGGGACTCACGGGAGAGCAGTACTTC; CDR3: CAWNRGLTGEQYF
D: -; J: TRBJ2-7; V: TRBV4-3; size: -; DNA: TGCGCCAGCAGCCAAGGTTCAAGCTACGAGCAGTACTTC; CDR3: CASSQGSSYEQYF
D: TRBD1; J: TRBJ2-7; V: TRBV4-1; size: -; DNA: TGCGCCAGCAGCCAAGACCGGGGACAGCCCAGCTCCTACGAGCAGTACTTC; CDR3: CASSQDRGQPSSYEQYF
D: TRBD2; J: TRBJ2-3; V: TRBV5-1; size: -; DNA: TGCGCCAGCAGCTCTTTAGCGGGGAGAAGCACAGATACGCAGTATTTT; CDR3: CASSSLAGRSTDTQYF
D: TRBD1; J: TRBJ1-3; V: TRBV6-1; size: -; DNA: TGTGCCAGCAGTGCAGGGACAGGGGGAAACACCATATATTTT; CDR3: CASSAGTGGNTIYF
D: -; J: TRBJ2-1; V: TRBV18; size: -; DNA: TGTGCCAGCTCACCTAGGGAAACGGAGCAGTTCTTC; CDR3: CASSPRETEQFF
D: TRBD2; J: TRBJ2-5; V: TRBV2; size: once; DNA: TGTGCCAGCCGCGGACTAGTCCTAGAGACCCAGTACTTC; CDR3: CASRGLVLETQYF
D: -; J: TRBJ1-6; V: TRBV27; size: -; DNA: TGTGCCAGCAGCTCGCCCACCCGGAACTGGAATTCACCCCTCCACTTT; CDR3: CASSSPTRNWNSPLHF
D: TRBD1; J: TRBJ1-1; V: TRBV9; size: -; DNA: TGTGCCAGCAGCGCACCGGGACAGGGATTCACTGAAGCTTTCTTT; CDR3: CASSAPGQGFTEAFF
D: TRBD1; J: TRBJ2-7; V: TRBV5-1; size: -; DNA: TGCGCCAGCAGCAAGCTTCCCGGGACAGGGACCCCCTACGAGCAGTACTTC; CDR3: CASSKLPGTGTPYEQYF
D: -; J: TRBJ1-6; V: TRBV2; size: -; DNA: TGTGCCGAGCAGCGTGGAGAGGGTATTTCACCCCTCCACTTT; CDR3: CAEQRGEGISPLHF
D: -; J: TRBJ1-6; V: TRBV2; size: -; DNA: TGTGCCAGCAGTGAGGTAGCCGGGGTCCTCATTTCACCCCTCCACTTT; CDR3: CASSEVAGVLISPLHF
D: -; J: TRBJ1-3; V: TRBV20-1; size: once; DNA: TGCAGTGCCGATTTGGGAAACACCATATATTTT; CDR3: CSADLGNTIYF